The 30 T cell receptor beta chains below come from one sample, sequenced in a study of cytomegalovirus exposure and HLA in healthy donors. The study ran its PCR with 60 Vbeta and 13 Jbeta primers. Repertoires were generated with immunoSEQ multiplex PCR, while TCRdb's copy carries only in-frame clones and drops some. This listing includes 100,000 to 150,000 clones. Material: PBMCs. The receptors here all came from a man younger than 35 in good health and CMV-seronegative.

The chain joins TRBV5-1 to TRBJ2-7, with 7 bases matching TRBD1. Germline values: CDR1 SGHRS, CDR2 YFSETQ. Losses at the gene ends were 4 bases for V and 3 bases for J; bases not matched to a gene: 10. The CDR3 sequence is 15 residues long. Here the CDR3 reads CASSPTSGQNYEQYF. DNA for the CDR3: TGCGCCAGCAGCCCGACTTCGGGACAGAACTACGAGCAGTACTTC.

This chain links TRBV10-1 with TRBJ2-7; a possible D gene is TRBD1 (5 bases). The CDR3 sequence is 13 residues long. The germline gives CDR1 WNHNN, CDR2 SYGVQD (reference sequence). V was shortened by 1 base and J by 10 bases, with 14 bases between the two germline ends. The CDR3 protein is CASSEYDAGHQYF. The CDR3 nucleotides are TGCGCCAGCAGTGAGTATGATGCTGGACACCAGTACTTC.

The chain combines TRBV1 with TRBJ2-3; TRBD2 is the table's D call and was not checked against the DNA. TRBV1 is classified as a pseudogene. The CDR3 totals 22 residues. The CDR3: CTSSQECKAGGPLCGGLDTQYF. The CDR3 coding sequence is TGCACCAGCAGCCAAGAATGCAAGGCGGGGGGGCCTTTATGTGGGGGGTTGGATACGCAGTATTTT.

Here the CDR3 DNA reads TGCAGCGTTAACCTGGGGACAGCCTATGGCTACACCTTC. It specifies CSVNLGTAYGYTF. The chain combines TRBV29-1 with TRBJ1-2; 7 bases align to TRBD1. After removal of 5 bases from V and 4 bases from J, the junction contained 7 bases not matched to a gene. In germline, CDR1 is SQVTM, CDR2 ANQGSEA. This CDR3 comprises 13 residues.

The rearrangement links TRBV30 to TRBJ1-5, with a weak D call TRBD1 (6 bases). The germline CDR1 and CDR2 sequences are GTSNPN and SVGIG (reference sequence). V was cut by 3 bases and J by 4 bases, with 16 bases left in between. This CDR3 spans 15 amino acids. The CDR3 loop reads CAWSLGQLGNQPQHF. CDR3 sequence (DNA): TGTGCCTGGAGCCTAGGACAGCTTGGAAATCAGCCCCAGCATTTT.

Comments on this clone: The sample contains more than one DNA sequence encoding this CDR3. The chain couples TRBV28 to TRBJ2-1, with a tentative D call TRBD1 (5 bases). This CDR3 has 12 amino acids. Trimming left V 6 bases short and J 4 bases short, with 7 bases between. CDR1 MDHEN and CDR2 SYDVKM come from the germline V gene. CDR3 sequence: CASRTAYNEQFF. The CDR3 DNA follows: TGTGCCAGCAGGACAGCTTACAATGAGCAGTTCTTC.

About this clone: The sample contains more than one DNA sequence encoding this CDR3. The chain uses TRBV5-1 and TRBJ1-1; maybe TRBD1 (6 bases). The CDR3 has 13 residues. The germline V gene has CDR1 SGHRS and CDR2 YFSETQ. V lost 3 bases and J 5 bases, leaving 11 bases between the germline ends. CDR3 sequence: CASSSTGGTEAFF. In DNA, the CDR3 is TGCGCCAGCAGCTCGACAGGTGGGACTGAAGCTTTCTTT.

The CDR3 loop reads CASTSGGVQYF. DNA for the CDR3: TGTGCCAGTACTTCAGGAGGGGTCCAGTACTTC. V usage is TRBV19 and J usage is TRBJ2-5; tentative D call: TRBD2 (6 bases). CDR1 LNHDA and CDR2 SQIVND come from the germline V gene (reference sequence). Trimming pared 7 bases from V and 10 bases from J, leaving 13 bases between. CDR3 size: 11 residues.

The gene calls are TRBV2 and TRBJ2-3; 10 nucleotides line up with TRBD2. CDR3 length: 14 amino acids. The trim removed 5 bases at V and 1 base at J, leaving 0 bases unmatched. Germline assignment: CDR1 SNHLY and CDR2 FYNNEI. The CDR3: CASSTSGGTDTQYF. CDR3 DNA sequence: TGTGCCAGCAGTACTAGCGGGGGCACAGATACGCAGTATTTT. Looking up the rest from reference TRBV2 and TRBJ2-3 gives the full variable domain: EPEVTQTPSHQVTQMGQEVILRCVPISNHLYFYWYRQILGQKVEFLVSFYNNEISEKSEIFDDQFSVERPDGSNFTLKIRSTKLEDSAMYFCASSTSGGTDTQYFGPGTRLTVL.

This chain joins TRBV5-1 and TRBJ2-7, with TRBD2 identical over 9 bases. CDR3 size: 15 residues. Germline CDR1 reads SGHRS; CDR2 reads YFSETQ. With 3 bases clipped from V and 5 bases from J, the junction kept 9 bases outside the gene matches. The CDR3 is CASSSRAGGPNEQYF. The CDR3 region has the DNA TGCGCCAGCAGCTCGCGGGCGGGGGGGCCGAACGAGCAGTACTTC. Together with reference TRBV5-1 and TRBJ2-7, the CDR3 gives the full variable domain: KAGVTQTPRYLIKTRGQQVTLSCSPISGHRSVSWYQQTPGQGLQFLFEYFSETQRNKGNFPGRFSGRQFSNSRSEMNVSTLELGDSALYLCASSSRAGGPNEQYFGPGTRLTVT.

The CDR3: CASSEQGNDEKLFF. CDR3 in DNA: TGTGCCAGCAGTGAACAGGGGAACGATGAAAAACTGTTTTTT. The chain links TRBV6-1 to TRBJ1-4, with a tentative D call TRBD1 (6 bases). Trimming stripped 2 bases from V and 6 bases from J, with 10 bases between. This CDR3 region has 14 residues. Germline CDR1 is MNHNS and CDR2 is SASEGT.

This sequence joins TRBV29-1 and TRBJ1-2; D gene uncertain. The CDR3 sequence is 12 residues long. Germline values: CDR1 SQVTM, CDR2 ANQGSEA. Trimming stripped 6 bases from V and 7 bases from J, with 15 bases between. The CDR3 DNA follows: TGCAGCGTGGAGGACGGTCGGGGTGGCTACACCTTC. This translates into CSVEDGRGGYTF.

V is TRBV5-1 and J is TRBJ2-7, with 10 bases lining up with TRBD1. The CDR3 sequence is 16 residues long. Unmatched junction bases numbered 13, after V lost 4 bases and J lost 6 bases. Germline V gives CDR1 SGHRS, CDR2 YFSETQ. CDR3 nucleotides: TGCGCCAGCAGCCCCAACTCACTGGGACAGGGGAGCGAGCAGTACTTC. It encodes CASSPNSLGQGSEQYF. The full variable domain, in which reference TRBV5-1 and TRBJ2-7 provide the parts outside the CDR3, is KAGVTQTPRYLIKTRGQQVTLSCSPISGHRSVSWYQQTPGQGLQFLFEYFSETQRNKGNFPGRFSGRQFSNSRSEMNVSTLELGDSALYLCASSPNSLGQGSEQYFGPGTRLTVT.

CDR3 bases: TGTGCCAGCAGTTCGACACAGGGTACCAACACCATATATTTT. This sequence encodes CASSSTQGTNTIYF. This chain joins TRBV5-4 and TRBJ1-3; D perhaps matches TRBD1 (6 bases). The ends were cut back, 5 bases at V and 7 bases at J, with 16 bases in the middle. This CDR3 comprises 14 residues. CDR1 and CDR2 from the germline V gene are SGHNT and YYREEE (reference sequence).

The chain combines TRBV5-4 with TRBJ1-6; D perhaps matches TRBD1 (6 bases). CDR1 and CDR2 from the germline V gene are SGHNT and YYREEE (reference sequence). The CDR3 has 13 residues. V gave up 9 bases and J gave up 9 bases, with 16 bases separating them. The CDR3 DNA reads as TGTGCCACTAAGGGGGGGGAAAGTTCACCCCTCCACTTT. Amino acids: CATKGGESSPLHF.

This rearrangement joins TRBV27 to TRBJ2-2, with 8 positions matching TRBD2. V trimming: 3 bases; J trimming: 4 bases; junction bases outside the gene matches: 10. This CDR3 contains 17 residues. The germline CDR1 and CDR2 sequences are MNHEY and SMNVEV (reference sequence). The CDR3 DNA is TGTGCCAGCAGTTTCGGGTGGTTAGCGGGACGCACCGGGGAGCTGTTTTTT. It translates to CASSFGWLAGRTGELFF.

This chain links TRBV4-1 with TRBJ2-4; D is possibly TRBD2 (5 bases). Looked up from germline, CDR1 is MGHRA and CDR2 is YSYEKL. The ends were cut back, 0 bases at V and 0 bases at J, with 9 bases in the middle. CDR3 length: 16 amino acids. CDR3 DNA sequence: TGCGCCAGCAGCCAAGATCGAGGGCTAGCCAAAAACATTCAGTACTTC. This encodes CASSQDRGLAKNIQYF.

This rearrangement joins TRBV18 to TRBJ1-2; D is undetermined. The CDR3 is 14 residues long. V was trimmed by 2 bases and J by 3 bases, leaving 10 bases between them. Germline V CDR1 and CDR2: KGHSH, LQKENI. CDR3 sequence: CASSPIGRDYGYTF. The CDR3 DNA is TGTGCCAGCTCACCAATAGGGAGGGACTATGGCTACACCTTC.

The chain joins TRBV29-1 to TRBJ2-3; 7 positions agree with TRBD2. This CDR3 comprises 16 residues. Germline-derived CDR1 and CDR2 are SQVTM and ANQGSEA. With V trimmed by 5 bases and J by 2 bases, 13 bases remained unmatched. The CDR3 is CSVQRVGGGDTDTQYF. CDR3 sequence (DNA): TGCAGCGTTCAAAGGGTCGGCGGGGGAGACACAGATACGCAGTATTTT.

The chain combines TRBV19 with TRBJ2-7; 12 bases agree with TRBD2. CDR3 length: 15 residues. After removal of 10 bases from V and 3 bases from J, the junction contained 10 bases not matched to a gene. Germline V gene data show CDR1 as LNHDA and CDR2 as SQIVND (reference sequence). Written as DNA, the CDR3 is TGTGCCACCAGACTAGCGGGAGAGCTAATCTACGAGCAGTACTTC. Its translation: CATRLAGELIYEQYF.

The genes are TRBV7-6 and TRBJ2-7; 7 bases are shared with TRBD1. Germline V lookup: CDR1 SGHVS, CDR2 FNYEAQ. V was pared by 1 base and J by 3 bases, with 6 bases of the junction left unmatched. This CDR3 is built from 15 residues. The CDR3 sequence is CASSLDSGTVYEQYF. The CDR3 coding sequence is TGTGCCAGCAGCTTAGATTCCGGGACAGTCTACGAGCAGTACTTC.

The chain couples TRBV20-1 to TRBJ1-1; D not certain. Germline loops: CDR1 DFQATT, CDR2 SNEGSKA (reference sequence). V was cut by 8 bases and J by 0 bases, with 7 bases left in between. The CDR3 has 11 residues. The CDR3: CSSPVNTEAFF. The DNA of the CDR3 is TGCAGTTCCCCGGTGAACACTGAAGCTTTCTTT.

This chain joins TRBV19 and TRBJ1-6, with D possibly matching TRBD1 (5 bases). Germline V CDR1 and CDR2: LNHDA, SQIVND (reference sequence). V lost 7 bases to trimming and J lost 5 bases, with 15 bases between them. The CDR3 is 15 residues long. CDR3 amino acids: CASNRQRLDNSPLHF. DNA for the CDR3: TGTGCCAGTAACAGGCAAAGGTTGGATAATTCACCCCTCCACTTT.

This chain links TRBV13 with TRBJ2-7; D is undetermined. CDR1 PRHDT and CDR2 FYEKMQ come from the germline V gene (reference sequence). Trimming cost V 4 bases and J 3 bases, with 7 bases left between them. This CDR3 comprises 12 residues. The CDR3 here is CASSSDIYEQYF. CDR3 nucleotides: TGTGCCAGCAGCTCTGACATCTACGAGCAGTACTTC.

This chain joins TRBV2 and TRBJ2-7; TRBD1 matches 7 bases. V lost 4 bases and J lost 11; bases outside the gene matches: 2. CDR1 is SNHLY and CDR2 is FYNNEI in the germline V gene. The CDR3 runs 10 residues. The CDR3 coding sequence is TGTGCCAGCAGTGTGGGACAGAAGTACTTC. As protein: CASSVGQKYF. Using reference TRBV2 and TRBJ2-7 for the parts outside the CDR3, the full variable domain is EPEVTQTPSHQVTQMGQEVILRCVPISNHLYFYWYRQILGQKVEFLVSFYNNEISEKSEIFDDQFSVERPDGSNFTLKIRSTKLEDSAMYFCASSVGQKYFGPGTRLTVT.

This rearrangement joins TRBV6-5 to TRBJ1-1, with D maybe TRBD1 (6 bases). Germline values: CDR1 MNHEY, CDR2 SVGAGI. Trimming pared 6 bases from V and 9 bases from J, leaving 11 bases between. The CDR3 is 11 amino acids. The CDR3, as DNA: TGTGCCAGCAGGACCCGGGACAAAGCTTTCTTT. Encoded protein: CASRTRDKAFF.

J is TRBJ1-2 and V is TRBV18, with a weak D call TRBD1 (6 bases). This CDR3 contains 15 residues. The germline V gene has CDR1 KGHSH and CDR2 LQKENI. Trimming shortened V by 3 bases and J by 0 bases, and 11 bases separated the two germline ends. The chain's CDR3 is CASSPRGRANYGYTF. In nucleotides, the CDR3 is TGTGCCAGCTCACCTAGGGGGAGAGCTAACTATGGCTACACCTTC. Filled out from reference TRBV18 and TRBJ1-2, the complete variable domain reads NAGVMQNPRHLVRRRGQEARLRCSPMKGHSHVYWYRQLPEEGLKFMVYLQKENIIDESGMPKERFSAEFPKEGPSILRIQQVVRGDSAAYFCASSPRGRANYGYTFGSGTRLTVV.

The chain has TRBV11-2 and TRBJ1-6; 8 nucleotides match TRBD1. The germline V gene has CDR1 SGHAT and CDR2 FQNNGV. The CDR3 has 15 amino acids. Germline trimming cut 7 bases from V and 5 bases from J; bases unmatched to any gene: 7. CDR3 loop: CASNQGASHNSPLHF. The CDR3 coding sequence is TGTGCCAGCAACCAGGGGGCGTCGCATAATTCACCCCTCCACTTT.

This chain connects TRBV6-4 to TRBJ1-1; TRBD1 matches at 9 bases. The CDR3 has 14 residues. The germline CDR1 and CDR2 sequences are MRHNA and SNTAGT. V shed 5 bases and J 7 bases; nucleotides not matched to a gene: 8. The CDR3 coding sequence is TGTGCCAGCAGTACCGGGGACAGGGAGGATGAAGCTTTCTTT. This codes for CASSTGDREDEAFF.

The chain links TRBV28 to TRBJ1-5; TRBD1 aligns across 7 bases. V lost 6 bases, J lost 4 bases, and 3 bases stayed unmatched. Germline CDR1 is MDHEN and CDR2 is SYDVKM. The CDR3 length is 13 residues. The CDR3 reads CASSSGQNQPQHF. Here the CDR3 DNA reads TGTGCCAGCAGCTCGGGACAGAATCAGCCCCAGCATTTT.